Presented here are 7 T cell receptor beta chains from one specimen sequenced in a study of T cell repertoires in cytomegalovirus infection. For these receptors, no antigen is known. TCRdb re-called the reads through MiXCR, storing one row per CDR3 protein. The table lists some 700,000 distinct CDR3 sequences, 30% to 40% of them singletons, with 15% to 20% in the top ten. The sequencing here drew on cultured PBMCs, taken from culture after CMV antigen stimulation. All receptors derive from a human donor in good health (CMV status not recorded). Some clones in this sample may be carry-over from other donors' samples.

The gene calls are TRBV3-1 and TRBJ2-3; D ambiguous. Germline CDR1 and CDR2: LGHDT and YNNKEL (reference sequence). CDR3 length: 16 amino acids. The V end lost 3 bases, the J end lost 6 bases, and 19 bases lay between the germline ends. The CDR3 sequence: CASSHGPGPAADTQYF. The CDR3 region has the DNA TGTGCCAGCAGCCACGGGCCGGGCCCGGCTGCCGATACGCAGTATTTT.

This clonotype was recorded at least ten times. The J gene is TRBJ2-3, the V gene TRBV7-2; TRBD2 matches 9 bases. The CDR3 extends over 15 amino acids. The trim removed 3 bases at V and 5 bases at J, leaving 6 bases unmatched. CDR1 SGHTA and CDR2 FQGNSA come from the germline V gene. The CDR3 DNA reads as TGTGCCAGCAGCTTCCGCGGGAGGGCCATAGATACGCAGTATTTT. It codes for CASSFRGRAIDTQYF.

V gene TRBV12-5 combines with J gene TRBJ2-3; perhaps TRBD2 as D (6 bases). CDR1 is LGHNT, CDR2 FRNRAP, per germline. The CDR3 is 18 residues long. V gave up 0 bases and J gave up 4 bases, with 20 bases separating them. CDR3 protein: CASGLVRPQEGFADTQYF. The CDR3 nucleotides are TGTGCTAGTGGTTTGGTACGGCCCCAGGAGGGTTTCGCAGATACGCAGTATTTT.

This chain connects TRBV5-1 to TRBJ2-7; 9 bases line up with TRBD1. V shed 4 bases and J 4 bases; nucleotides not matched to a gene: 9. The germline CDR1 and CDR2 sequences are SGHRS and YFSETQ. The CDR3 runs to 15 residues. CDR3 sequence (DNA): TGCGCCAGCAGCACTCAACCGGGACAGGGTTACGAGCAGTACTTC. This gives the protein CASSTQPGQGYEQYF.

V is TRBV7-8 and J is TRBJ2-1; D may be TRBD1 (6 bases). Germline assignment: CDR1 SGHVS and CDR2 FQNEAQ. The CDR3 loop spans 15 amino acids. V lost 5 bases and J lost 4, with 15 bases in between. CDR3 residues: CASSQVQGPYNEQFF. For the CDR3, the DNA is TGTGCCAGCAGCCAAGTACAGGGCCCTTACAATGAGCAGTTCTTC.

This clonotype was seen at least ten times. The CDR3 here is CASSNPGQGANEQYF. The CDR3 bases are TGTGCCAGCAGTAATCCGGGACAGGGGGCAAACGAGCAGTACTTC. This chain joins TRBV6-2 or TRBV6-3 and TRBJ2-7, with 12 bases fitting TRBD1. The germline CDR1 and CDR2 sequences are MNHEY and SVGEGT. The CDR3 has 15 residues. J lost 5 bases, V lost 5 bases, and 7 bases had no gene match.

This clonotype was recorded only once. Relative to the germline gene, one junction end is altered; a read error may explain this. The chain joins TRBV12-3 or TRBV12-4 to TRBJ2-1, with D perhaps matching TRBD2 (6 bases). The CDR3 is 11 residues long. The CDR3 protein is CASSSTSRPVF. The CDR3 DNA is TGTGCCAGCAGCTCAACTAGCCGTCCGGTCTTC.